This T cell receptor beta chain was sequenced in a study of shared clonotypes between healthy human individuals. With 5 bases removed from V and 4 bases from J, the gap between germline ends came to 14 bases. Looked up from germline, CDR1 is LNHDA and CDR2 is SQIVND (reference sequence). The CDR3 consists of 14 residues. Some clones are missing from TCRdb's copy, which holds only in-frame ones; the method was immunoSEQ multiplex PCR. The data hold over a million clones, with about 96% observed a single time. This TCR was recovered from a man younger than 45 in good health. The chain employs TRBV19 and TRBJ1-2; a possible D gene is TRBD1 (6 bases). Sequences were obtained from naive CD4+ T cells sorted from blood. Specified subset: CD45RA+ positively selected. The CDR3 sequence is CASSDTGSTYGYTF. The DNA for the CDR3 is TGTGCCAGTAGTGATACAGGGAGTACCTATGGCTACACCTTC.